These T cell receptor beta chains were read from a single sample in a study of patients and donors after allogeneic stem cell transplantation. Each CDR3 protein is one row after TCRdb ran MiXCR on the RT-PCR reads. Of roughly 250,000 distinct CDR3 sequences listed, about 14% were seen once; the top ten hold around a tenth. Material: blood, either unsorted or a sorted T cell fraction (not recorded which). The receptors were sampled from a human donor who was either an allogeneic HSCT recipient or a stem cell or donor lymphocyte infusion donor (not recorded which). It is not recorded whose cells these are; they may come from a transplant donor. Both conserved end residues are part of each CDR3. D genes are given only for firm matches. The size entry is marked missing in some rows and otherwise reads once, few, many or a size class.

TRBJ2-5	TRBD2	TRBV7-2	-	TGTGCCAGCAGCTTCAGCCTTAGCGGGGTCGGAGAGACCCAGTACTTC	CASSFSLSGVGETQYF
TRBJ1-1	TRBD1	TRBV2	many	TGTGCCAGCAGTGACCAGGGGGGGACTGAAGCTTTCTTT	CASSDQGGTEAFF
TRBJ1-1	-	TRBV9	-	TGTGCCAGCAGCGCGGACGTTTTCACTGAAGCTTTCTTT	CASSADVFTEAFF
TRBJ2-3	-	TRBV9	many	TGTGCCAGCAGCGTAGGGCAGGGGCGCACAGATACGCAGTATTTT	CASSVGQGRTDTQYF
TRBJ2-1	-	TRBV29-1	many	TGCAGCGTTGAAGATCGACAGAATAAAGACAATGAGCAGTTCTTC	CSVEDRQNKDNEQFF
TRBJ2-5	TRBD1	TRBV12-3/TRBV12-4	many	TGTGCCAGCAGTTTCGAGACAGGGGTCGGGGAGACCCAGTACTTC	CASSFETGVGETQYF
TRBJ1-1	TRBD1	TRBV7-9	-	TGTGCCAGCAGCCGAGGACAGGGGAGTATAGCTTTCTTT	CASSRGQGSIAFF
TRBJ2-5	TRBD2	TRBV11-3	-	TGTGCCAGCAGCCCTCGAGCGGGGGGACAAGAGACCCAGTACTTC	CASSPRAGGQETQYF
TRBJ1-5	-	TRBV6-5	-	TGTGCCAGCAGTTACAGCCAGGGGAACCAGCCCCAGCATTTT	CASSYSQGNQPQHF
TRBJ2-3	TRBD2	TRBV6-5	-	TGTGCCAGCAGTTATTCACACGGGACTAGCGGGAGTAGGACAGATACGCAGTATTTT	CASSYSHGTSGSRTDTQYF
TRBJ2-5	TRBD1	TRBV27	-	TGTGCCAGCAGCTCCGGGACAGGGTTCTTTTCGGAGACCCAGTACTTC	CASSSGTGFFSETQYF
TRBJ2-1	TRBD2	TRBV9	many	TGTGCCAGCAGCCTCTCACCTGCGCGGGAGAAGCAGTTCTTC	CASSLSPAREKQFF
TRBJ2-4	-	TRBV10-3	-	TGTGCCATCACCGACACAGAAAACATTCAGTACTTC	CAITDTENIQYF
TRBJ2-7	TRBD2	TRBV5-5	-	TGTGCCAGCGCCAAGGGACTAGCGGGTGCCTACGAGCAGTACTTC	CASAKGLAGAYEQYF
TRBJ2-1	-	TRBV4-2	-	TGTGCCAGCAGCCAACCCGACGGCTACTCCTACAATGAGCAGTTCTTC	CASSQPDGYSYNEQFF
TRBJ2-1	-	TRBV29-1	many	TGCAGCGTTCGTAGAAACTACAATGAGCAGTTCTTC	CSVRRNYNEQFF
TRBJ2-3	-	TRBV2	-	TGTGCCAGCAGTCCCTCCAAGGGCAGGGGGGACACAGATACGCAGTATTTT	CASSPSKGRGDTDTQYF
TRBJ2-3	TRBD2	TRBV9	few	TGTGCCAGCAGCTCGAGAGGAAGCGGGAGGAGCACAGATACGCAGTATTTT	CASSSRGSGRSTDTQYF
TRBJ1-5	-	TRBV18	few	TGTGCCAGCTCCCCCAACCCCCCATATCAGCCCCAGCATTTT	CASSPNPPYQPQHF
TRBJ2-7	-	TRBV21-1	few	TGTGCCACCCGACAGGGATGCGAGCAGTACTTC	CATRQGCEQYF
TRBJ1-1	-	TRBV19	many	TGTGCCAGCAGCATAGGGGGGGGGAACACTGAAGCTTTCTTT	CASSIGGGNTEAFF
TRBJ1-4	-	TRBV12-3/TRBV12-4	many	TGTGCCAGCAGTTTGACGGTGGCGGTTGAAAAACTGTTTTTT	CASSLTVAVEKLFF
TRBJ2-5	-	TRBV29-1	-	TGCAGCGCACTGGACTGGAGGCAAGAGACCCAGTACTTC	CSALDWRQETQYF
TRBJ2-4	-	TRBV10-2	-	TGCGCCAGCACCCGCCCGTCAACCGGGGCGGCGGCCAAAAACATTCAGTACTTC	CASTRPSTGAAAKNIQYF
TRBJ1-1	TRBD1	TRBV6-2/TRBV6-3	-	TGTGCCAGCAGGGTACAGGGGGCGAACACTGAAGCTTTCTTT	CASRVQGANTEAFF
TRBJ1-3	-	TRBV7-9	-	TGTGCCAGCAGCCACAGCCCCTCTGGAAACACCATATATTTT	CASSHSPSGNTIYF
TRBJ1-1	-	TRBV11-1	-	TGTGCCAGCAGCCCCGATTTCGGGGCGGACGCTGAAGCTTTCTTT	CASSPDFGADAEAFF